Described below is a single T cell receptor (beta chain) sequence and its context. The target antigen is unknown. PCR was performed a second time for roughly 7 to 12 cycles using a sample-barcoded 5' primer and a J-beta primer mix. MiXCR, applied by TCRdb to the 5' RACE reads, yields one record per CDR3 protein. The data show hundreds of thousands of distinct CDR3 sequences, under 40% seen once. This specimen belongs to a study of blood T cells in healthy people across ages. Findings and caveats of the study: Per-million-T-cell TCR beta diversity fell roughly linearly with age.

Germline values: CDR1 MDHEN, CDR2 SYDVKM. The CDR3 is 17 residues long. The chain recombines TRBV28 with TRBJ2-4; D is perhaps TRBD2 (5 bases). The J call is in doubt because the DNA end fits TRBJ2-5 better. Source material: blood. The clonotype was recovered from a man aged 18 to 30 in good health. Here the CDR3 reads CASSIPSEVRHQETQYF. The CDR3 nucleotides are TGTGCCAGCAGCATACCTTCGGAGGTCAGACACCAAGAGACCCAGTACTTC.